The 5 T cell receptor beta chains in this list originate from one sample, sequenced in a study of T cell changes during pregnancy in multiple sclerosis. Method: immunoSEQ multiplex PCR; TCRdb's copy keeps in-frame clones and lacks some. The sample has under 30,000 clones, roughly 91% seen once. The material was CD4+ T cells from peripheral blood mononuclear cells, obtained after pregnancy. The receptors stem from a female donor with multiple sclerosis, enrolled in a pregnancy study.

The sample holds one count of this clone. The chain couples TRBV5-1 to TRBJ2-7; TRBD2 aligns across 11 bases. This CDR3 spans 13 amino acids. With 5 bases clipped from V and 7 bases from J, the junction kept 5 bases outside the gene matches. Germline CDR1 reads SGHRS; CDR2 reads YFSETQ. The CDR3 DNA is TGCGCCAGCAGGACTAGCGGGACGGGTGAGCAGTACTTC. This codes for CASRTSGTGEQYF.

The chain is built from TRBV7-2 and TRBJ2-3; 9 bases fit TRBD1. Trimming took 5 bases from V and 7 from J; bases not matched to a gene: 7. The CDR3 sequence is 14 residues long. Germline CDR1 is SGHTA and CDR2 is FQGNSA. DNA for the CDR3: TGTGCCAGCAGCCCGGGACAGGGAGTAAATACGCAGTATTTT. It yields the protein CASSPGQGVNTQYF.

The chain is built from TRBV4-3 and TRBJ2-3, with a weak D call TRBD2 (5 bases). CDR1 and CDR2 (germline): LGHNA, YSLEER. V lost 0 bases and J lost 2, with 18 bases in between. The CDR3 length is 18 residues. As DNA, the CDR3 is TGCGCCAGCAGCCAAGAGCGGCCTCGATCCGGGGACACAGATACGCAGTATTTT. Its translation: CASSQERPRSGDTDTQYF.

This clone was detected once. This rearrangement joins TRBV30 to TRBJ2-5; D gene ambiguous. The CDR3 is 13 residues long. Germline V lookup: CDR1 GTSNPN, CDR2 SVGIG (reference sequence). V lost 0 bases, J lost 2 bases, and 7 bases lay in between. The CDR3 loop is CAWSVQPQETQYF. CDR3 nucleotides: TGTGCCTGGAGTGTACAGCCTCAAGAGACCCAGTACTTC.

In this sample, this clone turned up once. The chain couples TRBV7-2 to TRBJ2-4; maybe TRBD2 (5 bases). Germline loops: CDR1 SGHTA, CDR2 FQGNSA. V was shortened by 1 base and J by 6 bases, with 13 bases between the two germline ends. The CDR3 runs to 15 residues. CDR3 sequence: CASSLEAVVGNIQYF. CDR3 sequence (DNA): TGTGCCAGCAGCTTAGAAGCGGTCGTGGGAAACATTCAGTACTTC.